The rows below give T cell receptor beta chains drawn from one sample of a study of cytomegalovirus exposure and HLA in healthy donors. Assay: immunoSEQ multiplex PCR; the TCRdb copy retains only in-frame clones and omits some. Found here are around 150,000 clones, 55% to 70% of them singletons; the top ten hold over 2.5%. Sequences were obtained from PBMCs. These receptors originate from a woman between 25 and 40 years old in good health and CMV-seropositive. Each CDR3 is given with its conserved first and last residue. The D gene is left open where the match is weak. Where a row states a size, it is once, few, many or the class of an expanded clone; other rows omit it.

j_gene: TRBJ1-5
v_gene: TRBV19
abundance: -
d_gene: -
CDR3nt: TGTGCCAGTATCGGCAGGGAATATCAGCCCCAGCATTTT
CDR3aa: CASIGREYQPQHF

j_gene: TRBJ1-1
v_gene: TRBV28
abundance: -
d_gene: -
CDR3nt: TGTGCCAGCAGTGCTCCCAGACAGGCTCGCAACACTGAAGCTTTCTTT
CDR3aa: CASSAPRQARNTEAFF

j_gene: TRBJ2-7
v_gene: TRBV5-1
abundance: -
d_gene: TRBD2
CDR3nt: TGCGCCAGCAGCTTGGGACTAGCGGGGGCCTACGAGCAGTACTTC
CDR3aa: CASSLGLAGAYEQYF

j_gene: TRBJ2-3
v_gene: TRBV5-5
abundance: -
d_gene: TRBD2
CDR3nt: TGTGCCAGCAGCTGGAGACTAGCGGGGGACACAGATACGCAGTATTTT
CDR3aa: CASSWRLAGDTDTQYF

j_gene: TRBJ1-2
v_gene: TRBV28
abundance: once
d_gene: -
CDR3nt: TGTGCCAGCAGTTTTAGGGGGATCTATGGCTACACCTTC
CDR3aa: CASSFRGIYGYTF

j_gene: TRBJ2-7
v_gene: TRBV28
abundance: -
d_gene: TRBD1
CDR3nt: TGTGCCAGCAGTTTGGGCGGGACAGGGGTTTACGAGCAGTACTTC
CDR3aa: CASSLGGTGVYEQYF

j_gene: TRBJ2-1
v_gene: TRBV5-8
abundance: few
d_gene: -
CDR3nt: TGTGCCAGCAGCTTCGGGACACCGAAGGTCAATGAGCAGTTCTTC
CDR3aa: CASSFGTPKVNEQFF

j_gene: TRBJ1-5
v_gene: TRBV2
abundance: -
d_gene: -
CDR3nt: TGTGCCAGCTGGTTAGGGGGGGCGAATCAGCCCCAGCATTTT
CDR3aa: CASWLGGANQPQHF

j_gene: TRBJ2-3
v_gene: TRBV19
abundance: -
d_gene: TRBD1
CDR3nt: TGTGCCAGTAGGCCAAGACAGGGGAGCACAGATACGCAGTATTTT
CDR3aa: CASRPRQGSTDTQYF

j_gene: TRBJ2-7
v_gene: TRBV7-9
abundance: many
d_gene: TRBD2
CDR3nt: TGTGCCAGCAGCCCCACTAGCGCCGAATCCTACGAGCAGTACTTC
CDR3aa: CASSPTSAESYEQYF

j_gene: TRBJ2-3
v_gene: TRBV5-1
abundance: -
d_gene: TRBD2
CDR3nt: TGCGCCAGCAGCTTGGGGTCTCTAGCGGGAGGCTTCACAGATACGCAGTATTTT
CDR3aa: CASSLGSLAGGFTDTQYF

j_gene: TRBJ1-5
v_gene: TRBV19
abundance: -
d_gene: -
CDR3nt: TGTGCCAGTAGTATACAGCAGGGAAATCAGCCCCAGCATTTT
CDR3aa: CASSIQQGNQPQHF

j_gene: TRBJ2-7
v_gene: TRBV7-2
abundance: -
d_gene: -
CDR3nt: TGTGCCAGCAGCTCGACTAGTTTAGGGGTTAACTACGAGCAGTACTTC
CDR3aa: CASSSTSLGVNYEQYF

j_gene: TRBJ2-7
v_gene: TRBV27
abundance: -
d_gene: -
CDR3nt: TGTGCCAGCAGTTTAGGAGGCTTTCCGGGACATTATACTTCAGAGCAGTACTTC
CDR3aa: CASSLGGFPGHYTSEQYF

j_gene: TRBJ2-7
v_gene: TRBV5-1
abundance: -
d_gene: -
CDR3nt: TGCGCCAGCAGCTTGGGCTCCGGTCCCGAGCAGTACTTC
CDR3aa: CASSLGSGPEQYF

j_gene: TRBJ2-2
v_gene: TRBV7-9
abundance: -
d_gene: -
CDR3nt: TGTGCCAGCAGCTTAATGCGGACGGAGGTCGGCACCGGGGAGCTGTTTTTT
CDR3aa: CASSLMRTEVGTGELFF

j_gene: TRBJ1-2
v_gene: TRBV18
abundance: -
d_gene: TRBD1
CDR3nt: TGTGCCAGCTCACTGAACCGGGACAGTGCATACTATGGCTACACCTTC
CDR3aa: CASSLNRDSAYYGYTF

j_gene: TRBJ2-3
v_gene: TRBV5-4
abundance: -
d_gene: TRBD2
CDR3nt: TGTGCCAGCAGCTTTCGACTCACTAGCGGACCTACAGATACGCAGTATTTT
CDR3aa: CASSFRLTSGPTDTQYF

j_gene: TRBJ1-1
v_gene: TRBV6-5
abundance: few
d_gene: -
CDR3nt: TGTGCCAGCAGTTCGCGGACTGAAGCTTTCTTT
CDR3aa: CASSSRTEAFF

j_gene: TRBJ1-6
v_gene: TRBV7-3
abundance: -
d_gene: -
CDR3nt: TGTGCCAGCAGCTTATTGTCAGGGCACTCACCCCTCCACTTT
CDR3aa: CASSLLSGHSPLHF

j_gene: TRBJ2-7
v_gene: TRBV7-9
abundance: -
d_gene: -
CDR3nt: TGTGCCAGCAGCGACAGACAGTTCCACGAGCAGTACTTC
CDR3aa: CASSDRQFHEQYF

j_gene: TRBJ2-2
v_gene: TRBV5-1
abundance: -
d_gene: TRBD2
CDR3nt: TGCGCCAGCAGCGCCCTTGCGGGAGAGACCGGGGAGCTGTTTTTT
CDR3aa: CASSALAGETGELFF

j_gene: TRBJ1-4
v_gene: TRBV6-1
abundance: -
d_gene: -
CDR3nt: TGTGCCAGCAGGAATGGGGGGGCTCTGGAAAAACTGTTTTTT
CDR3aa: CASRNGGALEKLFF

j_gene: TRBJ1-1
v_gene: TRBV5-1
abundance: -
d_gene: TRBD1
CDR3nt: TGCGCCAGCAGCTTGGCCGCTGGACAGGGGAGGACTGAAGCTTTCTTT
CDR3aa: CASSLAAGQGRTEAFF

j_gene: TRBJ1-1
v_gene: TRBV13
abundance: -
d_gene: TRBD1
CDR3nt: TGTGCCAGCAGTTCGGGACAGGGTCCTGAAGCTTTCTTT
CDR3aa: CASSSGQGPEAFF

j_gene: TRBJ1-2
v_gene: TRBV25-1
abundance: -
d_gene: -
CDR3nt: TGTGCCAGCGGCCGGACAGACCACTATGGCTACACCTTC
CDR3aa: CASGRTDHYGYTF

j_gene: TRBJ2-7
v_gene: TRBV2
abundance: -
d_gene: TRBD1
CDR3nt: TGTGCCAGCAGTGAAGCATGGAAGTCGGGACAGATGTACGAGCAGTACTTC
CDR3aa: CASSEAWKSGQMYEQYF

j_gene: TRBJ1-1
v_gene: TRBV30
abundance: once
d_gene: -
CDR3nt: TGTGCCTGGGCGCGGGGGGGCACTGAAGCTTTCTTT
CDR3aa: CAWARGGTEAFF

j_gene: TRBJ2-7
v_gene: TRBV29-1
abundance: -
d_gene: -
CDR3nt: TGCAGCGTTCTGACAGAGTACGAGCAGTACTTC
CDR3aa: CSVLTEYEQYF

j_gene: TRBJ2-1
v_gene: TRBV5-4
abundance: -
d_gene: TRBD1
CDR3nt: TGTGCCAGCATCCACAGGGGGGAGAATGAGCAGTTCTTC
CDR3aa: CASIHRGENEQFF

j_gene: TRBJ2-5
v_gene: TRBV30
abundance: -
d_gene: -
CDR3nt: TGTGCCTGGAGTGTTGGGGCACACAGTCAAGAGACCCAGTACTTC
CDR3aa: CAWSVGAHSQETQYF

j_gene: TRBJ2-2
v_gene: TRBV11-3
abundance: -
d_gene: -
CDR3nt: TGTGCCAGCAGCGAGCAGAACACCGGGGAGCTGTTTTTT
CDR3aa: CASSEQNTGELFF

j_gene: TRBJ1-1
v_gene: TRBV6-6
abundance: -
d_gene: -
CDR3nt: TGTGCCAGCAGTTACGAGGGGAACACTGAAGCTTTCTTT
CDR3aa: CASSYEGNTEAFF

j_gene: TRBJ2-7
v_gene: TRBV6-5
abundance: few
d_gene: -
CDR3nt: TGTGCCAGCACTGGGCTAGCGATCGACGAGCAGTACTTC
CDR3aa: CASTGLAIDEQYF

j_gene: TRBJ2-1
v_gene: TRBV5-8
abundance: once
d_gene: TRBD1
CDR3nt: TGTGCCAGCAGCTTACAGGGGTCGGACGTGGATGAGCAGTTCTTC
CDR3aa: CASSLQGSDVDEQFF

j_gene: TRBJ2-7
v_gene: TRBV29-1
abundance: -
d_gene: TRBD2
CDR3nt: TGCAGCGTCATAGCGGGGGCCCTCTACGAGCAGTACTTC
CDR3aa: CSVIAGALYEQYF

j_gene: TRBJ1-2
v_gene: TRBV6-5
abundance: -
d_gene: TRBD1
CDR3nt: TGTGCCAGCACTCCGGGGACAGCCCCTAACTATGGCTACACCTTC
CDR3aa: CASTPGTAPNYGYTF

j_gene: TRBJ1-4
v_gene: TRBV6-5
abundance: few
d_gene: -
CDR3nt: TGTGCCAGCAGTTACTCTCCAGGGAAGGCTGAAAAACTGTTTTTT
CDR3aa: CASSYSPGKAEKLFF

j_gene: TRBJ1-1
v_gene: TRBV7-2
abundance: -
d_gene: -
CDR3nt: TGTGCCGGGAGCCGAGGTGTTGGCACTGAAGCTTTCTTT
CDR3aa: CAGSRGVGTEAFF

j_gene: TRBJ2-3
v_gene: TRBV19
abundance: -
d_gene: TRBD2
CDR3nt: TGTGCCAGTAGTCTTCGACTAGCGGGATCCACAGATACGCAGTATTTT
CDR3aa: CASSLRLAGSTDTQYF

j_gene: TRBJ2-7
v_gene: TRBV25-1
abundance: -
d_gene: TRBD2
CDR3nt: TGTGCCAGCAGCCTAGCGGGGAACTACGAGCAGTACTTC
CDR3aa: CASSLAGNYEQYF

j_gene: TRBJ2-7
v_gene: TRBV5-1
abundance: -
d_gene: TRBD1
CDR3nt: TGCGCCAGCAGCTCCGCACAGGGGCTCCTCGAGCAGTACTTC
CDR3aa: CASSSAQGLLEQYF

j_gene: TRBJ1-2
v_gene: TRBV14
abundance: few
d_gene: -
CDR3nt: TGTGCCAGCAGCCAAGAGGTTTCAGGGTATGGCTACACCTTC
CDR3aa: CASSQEVSGYGYTF

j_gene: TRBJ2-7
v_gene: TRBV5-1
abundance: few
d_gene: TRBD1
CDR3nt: TGCGCCAGCAGCTTGTACAGACAGGGGTTCTCCTACGAGCAGTACTTC
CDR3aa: CASSLYRQGFSYEQYF

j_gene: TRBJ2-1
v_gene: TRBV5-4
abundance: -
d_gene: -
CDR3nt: TGTGCCAGCAGCTTGGTTACCGCAGGTTGGAATGAGCAGTTCTTC
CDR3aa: CASSLVTAGWNEQFF

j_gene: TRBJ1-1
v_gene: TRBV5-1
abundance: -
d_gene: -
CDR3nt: TGCGCCAGCAGCTTCGCGCCCCTCGGGGGGAACACTGAAGCTTTCTTT
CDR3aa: CASSFAPLGGNTEAFF

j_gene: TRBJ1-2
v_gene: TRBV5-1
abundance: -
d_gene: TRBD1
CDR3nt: TGCGCCAGCAGCTTGGAGGGACAGGGAAGCTACACCTTC
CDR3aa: CASSLEGQGSYTF

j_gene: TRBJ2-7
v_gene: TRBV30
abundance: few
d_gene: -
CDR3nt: TGTGCCTGGGCCGGACATAGCACCTACGAGCAGTACTTC
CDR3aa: CAWAGHSTYEQYF

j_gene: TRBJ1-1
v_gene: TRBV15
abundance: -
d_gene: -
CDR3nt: TGTGCCACCAGCAGCCAGGAGAACACTGAAGCTTTCTTT
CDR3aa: CATSSQENTEAFF

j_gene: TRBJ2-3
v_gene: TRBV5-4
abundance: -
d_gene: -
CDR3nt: TGTGCCAGCAGCTTCGGACAAAGCACAGATACGCAGTATTTT
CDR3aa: CASSFGQSTDTQYF

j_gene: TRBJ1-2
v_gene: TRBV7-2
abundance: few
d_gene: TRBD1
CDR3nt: TGTGCCAGCAGCCGCCTGGGGACAGAGGCTGGCTACACCTTC
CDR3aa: CASSRLGTEAGYTF

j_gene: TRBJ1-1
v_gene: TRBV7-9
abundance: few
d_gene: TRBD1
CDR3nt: TGTGCCAGCAGCCCTCAGGGGGTCGGGAACACTGAAGCTTTCTTT
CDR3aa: CASSPQGVGNTEAFF

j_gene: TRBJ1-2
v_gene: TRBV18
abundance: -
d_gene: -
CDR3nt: TGTGCCAGCTCACCGGAGGGATACGGCTACACCTTC
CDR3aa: CASSPEGYGYTF

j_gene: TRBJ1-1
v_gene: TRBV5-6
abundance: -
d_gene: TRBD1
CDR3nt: TGTGCCAGCAGCGTGGACAGGGAGCGGGCTTTCTTT
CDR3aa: CASSVDRERAFF